This T cell receptor beta chain was captured by sequencing in a study of Graves' ophthalmopathy and Graves' hyperthyroidism. Germline V gene sequence: CDR1 SGHTA, CDR2 FQGNSA. The CDR3 contains 15 residues. The ends lost 5 bases at V and 2 bases at J; junction bases unmatched: 2. Using RNA transcripts, the TCR beta CDR3 regions were amplified. An opening RT-PCR round employed HTBI primers and preceded a second-round multiplex PCR. A single record per CDR3 protein comes from TCRdb applying MiXCR to the multiplex PCR reads. The table has about 740,000 distinct CDR3 sequences, 40% seen once. Each donor who had ophthalmopathy showed moderate-to-severe activity, a CAS of ≥3, a NOSPECS of ≥4, and a duration under 3 months.

The chain joins TRBV7-2 to TRBJ1-3; 11 nucleotides line up with TRBD1. This TCR was recovered from an adult man with Graves' ophthalmopathy. Sequenced: peripheral blood. The CDR3 DNA follows: TGTGCCAGCAGCCCGGGACAGGGGGCTGGAAACACCATATATTTT. Translation gives CASSPGQGAGNTIYF.